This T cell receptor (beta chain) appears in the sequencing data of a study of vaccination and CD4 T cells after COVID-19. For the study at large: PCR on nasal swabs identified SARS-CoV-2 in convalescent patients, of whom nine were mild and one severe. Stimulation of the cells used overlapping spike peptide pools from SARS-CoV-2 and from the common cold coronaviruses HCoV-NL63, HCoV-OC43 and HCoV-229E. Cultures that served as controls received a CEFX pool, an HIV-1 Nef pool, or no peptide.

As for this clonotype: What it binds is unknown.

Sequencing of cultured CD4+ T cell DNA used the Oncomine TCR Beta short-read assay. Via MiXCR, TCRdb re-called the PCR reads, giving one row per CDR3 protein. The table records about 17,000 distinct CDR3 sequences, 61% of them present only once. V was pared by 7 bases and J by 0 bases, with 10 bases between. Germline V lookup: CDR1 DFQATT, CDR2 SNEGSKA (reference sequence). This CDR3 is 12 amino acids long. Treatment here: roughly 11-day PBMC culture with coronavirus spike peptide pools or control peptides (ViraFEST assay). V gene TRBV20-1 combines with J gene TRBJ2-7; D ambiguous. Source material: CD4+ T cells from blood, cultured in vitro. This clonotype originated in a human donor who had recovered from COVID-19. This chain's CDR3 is CSVGGNSYEQYF. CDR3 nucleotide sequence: TGCAGTGTCGGCGGAAACTCCTACGAGCAGTACTTC.